This entry concerns a single TCR beta chain. This sample stems from a study of T cell changes during pregnancy in multiple sclerosis. Assay: immunoSEQ multiplex PCR; the TCRdb copy retains only in-frame clones and omits some. The sample consists of around 67,000 clones, about 90% of them appearing once. This clonotype was obtained from a female donor with multiple sclerosis, enrolled in a pregnancy study. This sample comprised peripheral blood, obtained in the first trimester of pregnancy.

In DNA, the CDR3 is TGTGCCAGCAGCCGGGACAGGCGCACAGATACGCAGTATTTT. It encodes CASSRDRRTDTQYF. V gene TRBV28 combines with J gene TRBJ2-3; 8 bases line up with TRBD1. The CDR3 loop spans 14 amino acids. The V segment lost 6 bases and the J segment 1 base; nucleotides outside the gene matches: 3. Germline V gives CDR1 MDHEN, CDR2 SYDVKM.